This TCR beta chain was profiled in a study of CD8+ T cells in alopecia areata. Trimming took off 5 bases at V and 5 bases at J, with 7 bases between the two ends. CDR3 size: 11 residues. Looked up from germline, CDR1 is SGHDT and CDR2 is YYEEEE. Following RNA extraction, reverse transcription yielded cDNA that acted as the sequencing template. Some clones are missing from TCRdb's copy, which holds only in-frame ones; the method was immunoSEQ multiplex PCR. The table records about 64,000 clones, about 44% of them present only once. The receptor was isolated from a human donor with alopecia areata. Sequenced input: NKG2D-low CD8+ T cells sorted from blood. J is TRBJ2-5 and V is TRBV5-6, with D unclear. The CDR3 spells CASSSLETQYF. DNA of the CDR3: TGTGCCAGCAGTTCGCTGGAGACCCAGTACTTC.